The clone carrying this T cell receptor (beta chain) is categorized as medium-sized. Its cognate antigen is unknown. The data were obtained in a study of T-cell memory formation after mild COVID-19. Study results and limitations: Pre-infection memory already had some responding clones, implying cross-reactive memory joined. CD4+ bias marked clones expanding day 15 to 37, unlike balanced contracting clones.

TCRdb recomputed calls from the 5' RACE reads with MiXCR, one row per CDR3 protein. The table records 300,000 to 350,000 distinct CDR3 sequences, 10% to 15% of them present only once. The CDR3 runs to 17 residues. Germline V gene sequence: CDR1 SGHTA, CDR2 FQGNSA. V was clipped by 5 bases and J by 0 bases, with 16 bases between them. The sample was PBMCs or a T cell subset sorted from them (not recorded which). This TCR came from a man aged 18 to 29 who had mild COVID-19 (a few samples of this study predate the infection). Cell type and time point are not known. The gene calls are TRBV7-2 and TRBJ1-4; D not resolved. The CDR3 sequence: CASSPGGGRATNEKLFF. The CDR3 DNA is TGTGCCAGCAGCCCCGGCGGAGGGCGTGCAACTAATGAAAAACTGTTTTTT.